This TCR beta chain was observed in a study of CD8 T cells in ankylosing spondylitis. Regarding the study as a whole: It appeared that ankylosing spondylitis blood was characterized by a TCR beta motif of 8 or 9 highly homologous variants. Disease-linked clones displayed a CD8+ phenotype and appeared relatively rarely in peripheral blood.

Only a few counts were recorded for this clonotype. The antigen is not known. TCRdb redid the calling of the 5' RACE reads with MiXCR, one entry per CDR3 protein. The sample consists of fewer than 550,000 distinct CDR3 sequences, over 4% of them appearing once. V shed 2 bases and J shed 3 bases, with 8 bases lying between them. The CDR3 contains 14 residues. Germline values: CDR1 MNHEY, CDR2 SVGEGT. The receptor comes from a male donor with ankylosing spondylitis. Sequenced input: blood, either unsorted or a sorted T cell fraction (not recorded which). This chain joins TRBV6-2 or TRBV6-3 and TRBJ1-5, with unresolved D. The CDR3 region is CASSYNRVNQPQHF. The CDR3 DNA sequence: TGTGCCAGCAGTTACAATCGGGTCAATCAGCCCCAGCATTTT.